This T cell receptor (beta chain) was obtained from a study of CXCR3-negative and CXCR3-positive naive CD8 T cells. Study outcomes and limitations: Researchers report that CXCR3-positive naive cells carry more hydrophobic TRB CDR3s than CXCR3-negative naive cells.

UMI labels and 5' RACE were used to prepare the TRB cDNA libraries. TCRdb reprocessed the 5' RACE reads and keeps a single row for each CDR3 protein, giving no DNA. The sample table includes approximately 74,000 distinct CDR3 sequences. This CDR3 is built from 13 residues. The germline gives CDR1 MDHEN, CDR2 SYDVKM. Note on this clonotype: Antigen unknown.

The receptor was isolated from a human donor in good health. Some clones in this sample may be carry-over from other donors' samples. The chain uses TRBV28 and TRBJ2-1. Sequencing was done on a sample of naive CXCR3- CD8+ T cells from blood. The subset: CD45RO-CCR7+CD27+CD95- naive CD8+ T cells lacking CXCR3 (TNR3-). CDR3 amino acids: CASRSNNYNEQFF.